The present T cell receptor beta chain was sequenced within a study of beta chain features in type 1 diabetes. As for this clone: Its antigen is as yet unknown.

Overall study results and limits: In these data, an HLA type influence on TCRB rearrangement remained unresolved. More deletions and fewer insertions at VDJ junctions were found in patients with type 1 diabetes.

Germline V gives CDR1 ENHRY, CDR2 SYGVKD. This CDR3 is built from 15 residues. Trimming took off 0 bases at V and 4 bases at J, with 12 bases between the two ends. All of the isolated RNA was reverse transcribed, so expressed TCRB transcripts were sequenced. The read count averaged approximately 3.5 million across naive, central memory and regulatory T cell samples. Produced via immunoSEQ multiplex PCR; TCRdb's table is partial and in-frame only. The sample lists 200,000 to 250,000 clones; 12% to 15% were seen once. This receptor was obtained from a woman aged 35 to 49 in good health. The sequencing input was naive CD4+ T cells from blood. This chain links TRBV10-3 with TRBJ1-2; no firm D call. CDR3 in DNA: TGTGCCATCAGTGAGTCAAAATCTACCATCTATGGCTACACCTTC. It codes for CAISESKSTIYGYTF.